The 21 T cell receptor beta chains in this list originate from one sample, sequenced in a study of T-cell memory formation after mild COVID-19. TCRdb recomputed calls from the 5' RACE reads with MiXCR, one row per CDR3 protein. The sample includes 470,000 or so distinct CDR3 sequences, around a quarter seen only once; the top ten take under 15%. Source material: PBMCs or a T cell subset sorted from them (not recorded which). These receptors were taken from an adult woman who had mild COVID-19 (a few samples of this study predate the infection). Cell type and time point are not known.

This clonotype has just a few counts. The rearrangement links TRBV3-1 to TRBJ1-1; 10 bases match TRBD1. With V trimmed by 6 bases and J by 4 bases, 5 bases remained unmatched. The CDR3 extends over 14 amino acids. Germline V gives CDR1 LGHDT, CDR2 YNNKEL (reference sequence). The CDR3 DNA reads TGTGCCAGCAGGGACAGGGGGTCGAGCACTGAAGCTTTCTTT. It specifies CASRDRGSSTEAFF.

The CDR3 here is CSVDQGIVGYTF. CDR3 nucleotides: TGCAGCGTTGATCAGGGTATAGTCGGCTACACCTTC. The chain carries TRBV29-1 and TRBJ1-2; tentatively, D is TRBD1 (5 bases). The germline V gene encodes CDR1 SQVTM and CDR2 ANQGSEA. The V end was cut by 3 bases, the J end by 8 bases, with 13 bases between. The CDR3 extends over 12 amino acids.

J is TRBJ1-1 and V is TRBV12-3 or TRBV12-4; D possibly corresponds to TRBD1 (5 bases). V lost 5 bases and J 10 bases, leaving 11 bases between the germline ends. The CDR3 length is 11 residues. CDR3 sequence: CASSVTGTAFF. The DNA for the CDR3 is TGTGCCAGCAGTGTGACGGGGACAGCTTTCTTT.

CDR3 residues: CASSVQGDGYTF. CDR3 bases: TGCGCCAGCAGCGTACAGGGCGATGGCTACACCTTC. This chain joins TRBV5-1 and TRBJ1-2; D is possibly TRBD1 (6 bases). Germline CDR1 reads SGHRS; CDR2 reads YFSETQ. The CDR3 length is 12 residues. Trimming left V 4 bases short and J 6 bases short, with 10 bases between.

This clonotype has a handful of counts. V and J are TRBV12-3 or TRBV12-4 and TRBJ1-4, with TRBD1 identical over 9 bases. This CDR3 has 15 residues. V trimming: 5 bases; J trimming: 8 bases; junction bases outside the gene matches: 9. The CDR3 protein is CASSRSTGGGEKLFF. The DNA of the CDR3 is TGTGCCAGCAGTCGATCGACAGGGGGAGGCGAAAAACTGTTTTTT.

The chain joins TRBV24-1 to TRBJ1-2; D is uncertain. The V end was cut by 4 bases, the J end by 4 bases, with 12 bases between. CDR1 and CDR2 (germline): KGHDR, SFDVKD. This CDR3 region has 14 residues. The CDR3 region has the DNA TGTGCCACCAGTGACCGCTGGACGACCTATGGCTACACCTTC. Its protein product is CATSDRWTTYGYTF.

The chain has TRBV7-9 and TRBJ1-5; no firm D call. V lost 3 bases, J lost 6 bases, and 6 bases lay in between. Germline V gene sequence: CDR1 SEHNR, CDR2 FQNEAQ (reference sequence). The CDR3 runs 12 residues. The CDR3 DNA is TGTGCCAGCAGCTTTTTTATTCAGCCCCAGCATTTT. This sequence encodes CASSFFIQPQHF.

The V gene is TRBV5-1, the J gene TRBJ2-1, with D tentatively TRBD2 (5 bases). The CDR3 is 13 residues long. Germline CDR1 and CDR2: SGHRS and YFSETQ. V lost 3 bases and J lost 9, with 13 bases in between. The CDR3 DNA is TGCGCCAGCAGCTCCCTAGGAAGCGGTGAGCAGTTCTTC. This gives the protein CASSSLGSGEQFF.

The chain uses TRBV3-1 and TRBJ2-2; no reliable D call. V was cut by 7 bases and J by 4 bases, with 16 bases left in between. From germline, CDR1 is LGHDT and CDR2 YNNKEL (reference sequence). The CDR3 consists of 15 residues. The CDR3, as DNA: TGTGCCAGCACCCCCGTTTTTGGCGCCACCGGGGAGCTGTTTTTT. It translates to CASTPVFGATGELFF.

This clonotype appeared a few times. In DNA, the CDR3 is TGTGCCAGCAGCTTTATAAGGGTAGCGGGAGGAAGCTCCTACGAGCAGTACTTC. Residues: CASSFIRVAGGSSYEQYF. This chain joins TRBV5-5 and TRBJ2-7; 10 bases are shared with TRBD2. Germline V gene lookup returns CDR1 SGHKS and CDR2 YYEKEE (reference sequence). Losses at the gene ends were 2 bases for V and 0 bases for J; bases not matched to a gene: 11. CDR3 length equals 18 residues.

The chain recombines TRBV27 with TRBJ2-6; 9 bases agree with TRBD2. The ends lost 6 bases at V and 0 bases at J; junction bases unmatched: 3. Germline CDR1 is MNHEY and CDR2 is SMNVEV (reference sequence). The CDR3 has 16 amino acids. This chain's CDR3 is CASRLAGHSGANVLTF. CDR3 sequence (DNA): TGTGCCAGCAGACTAGCGGGCCACTCTGGGGCCAACGTCCTGACTTTC.

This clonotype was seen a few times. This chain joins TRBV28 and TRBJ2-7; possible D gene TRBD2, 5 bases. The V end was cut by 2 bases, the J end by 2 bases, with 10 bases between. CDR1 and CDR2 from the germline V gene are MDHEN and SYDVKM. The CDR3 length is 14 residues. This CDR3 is CASSLEGSPYEQYF. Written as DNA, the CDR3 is TGTGCCAGCAGTTTAGAGGGAAGCCCCTACGAGCAGTACTTC. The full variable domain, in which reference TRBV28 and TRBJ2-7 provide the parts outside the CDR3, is DVKVTQSSRYLVKRTGEKVFLECVQDMDHENMFWYRQDPGLGLRLIYFSYDVKMKEKGDIPEGYSVSREKKERFSLILESASTNQTSMYLCASSLEGSPYEQYFGPGTRLTVT.

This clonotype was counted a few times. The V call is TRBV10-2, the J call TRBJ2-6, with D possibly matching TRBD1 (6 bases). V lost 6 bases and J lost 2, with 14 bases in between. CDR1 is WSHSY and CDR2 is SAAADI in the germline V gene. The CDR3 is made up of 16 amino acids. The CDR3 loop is CASSRQEATGANVLTF. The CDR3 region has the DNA TGCGCCAGCAGCCGACAGGAGGCAACTGGGGCCAACGTCCTGACTTTC.

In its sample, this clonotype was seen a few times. The CDR3 is CASSPISYEQYF. The CDR3 nucleotides read TGTGCCAGCAGCCCAATTTCCTACGAGCAGTACTTC. V gene TRBV13 combines with J gene TRBJ2-7; D gene uncertain. Trimming removed 5 bases at V and 1 base at J, with 6 bases between. The CDR3 is 12 amino acids. Germline V gene lookup returns CDR1 PRHDT and CDR2 FYEKMQ (reference sequence).

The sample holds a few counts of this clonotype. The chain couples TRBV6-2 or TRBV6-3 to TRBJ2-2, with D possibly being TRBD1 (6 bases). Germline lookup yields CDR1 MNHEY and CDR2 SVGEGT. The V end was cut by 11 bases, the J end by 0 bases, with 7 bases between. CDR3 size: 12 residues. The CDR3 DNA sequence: TGTGCCGAGGGGGCGAACACCGGGGAGCTGTTTTTT. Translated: CAEGANTGELFF.

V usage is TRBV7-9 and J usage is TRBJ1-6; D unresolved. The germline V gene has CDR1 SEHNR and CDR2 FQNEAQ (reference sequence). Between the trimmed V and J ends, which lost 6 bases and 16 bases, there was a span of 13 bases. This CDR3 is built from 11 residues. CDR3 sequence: CASSPSRELHF. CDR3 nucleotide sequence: TGTGCCAGCAGTCCAAGCCGGGAACTCCACTTT.

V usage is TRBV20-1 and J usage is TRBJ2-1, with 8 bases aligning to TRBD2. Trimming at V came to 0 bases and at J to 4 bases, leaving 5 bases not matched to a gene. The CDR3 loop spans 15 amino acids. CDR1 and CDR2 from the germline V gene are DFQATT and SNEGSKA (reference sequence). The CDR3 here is CSAREGSGAYNEQFF. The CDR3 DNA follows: TGCAGTGCTAGAGAAGGTAGCGGGGCTTACAATGAGCAGTTCTTC.

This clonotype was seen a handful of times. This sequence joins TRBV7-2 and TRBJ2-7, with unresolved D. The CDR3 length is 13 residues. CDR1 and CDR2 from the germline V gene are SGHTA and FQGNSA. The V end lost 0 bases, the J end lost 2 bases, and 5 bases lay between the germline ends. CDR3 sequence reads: CASSLAVTYEQYF. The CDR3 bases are TGTGCCAGCAGCTTAGCGGTAACCTACGAGCAGTACTTC.

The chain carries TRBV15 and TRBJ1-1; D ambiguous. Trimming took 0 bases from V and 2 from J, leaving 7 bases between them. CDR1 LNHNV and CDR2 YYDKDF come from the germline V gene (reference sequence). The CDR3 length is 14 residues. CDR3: CATSREGRNTEAFF. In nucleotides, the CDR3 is TGTGCCACCAGCAGAGAGGGTCGAAACACTGAAGCTTTCTTT.

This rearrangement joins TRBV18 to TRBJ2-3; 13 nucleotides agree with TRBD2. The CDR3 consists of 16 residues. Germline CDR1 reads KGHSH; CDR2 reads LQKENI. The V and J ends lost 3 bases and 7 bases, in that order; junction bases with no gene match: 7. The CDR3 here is CASSPGLAGSLYTQYF. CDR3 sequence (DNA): TGTGCCAGCTCACCGGGACTAGCGGGATCCCTATATACGCAGTATTTT.

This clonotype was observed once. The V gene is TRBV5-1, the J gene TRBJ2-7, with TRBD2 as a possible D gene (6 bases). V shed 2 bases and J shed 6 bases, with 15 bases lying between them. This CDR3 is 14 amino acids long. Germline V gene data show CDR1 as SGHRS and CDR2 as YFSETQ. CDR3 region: CASSLSGGAGEQYF. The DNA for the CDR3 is TGCGCCAGCAGCTTATCGGGCGGGGCAGGCGAGCAGTACTTC.